One and the same sample provided the 32 T cell receptor beta chains below, sequenced in a study of blood T cell repertoires in COVID-19. TCRdb's table, derived via immunoSEQ multiplex PCR, lists solely in-frame clones and lacks some. The sample holds about 400,000 clones, more than 70% seen once. The sequenced sample was peripheral blood. These receptors came from a man aged 40-49 years with acute or convalescent COVID-19.

The rearrangement uses TRBV2 and TRBJ2-5; TRBD2 might be the D (6 bases). Deletions cut 2 bases from V and 7 bases from J, with 23 bases between. The CDR3 length is 17 residues. Germline V lookup: CDR1 SNHLY, CDR2 FYNNEI. The CDR3 nucleotides read TGTGCCAGCAGTGAAATGGGGCATGGGGGACTTGGGGCGACCCAGTACTTC. Amino acid sequence: CASSEMGHGGLGATQYF.

This clone occurred once. The rearrangement uses TRBV28 and TRBJ1-6, with 7 nucleotides matching TRBD1. CDR3 length: 15 residues. After removal of 5 bases from V and 13 bases from J, the junction contained 14 bases not matched to a gene. CDR1 is MDHEN and CDR2 is SYDVKM in the germline V gene. The CDR3 nucleotides are TGTGCCAGCAGTCTTGGACAGGCCCCCTCTTCTCCCCTCCACTTT. It translates to CASSLGQAPSSPLHF.

V gene TRBV25-1 combines with J gene TRBJ2-1; a possible D gene is TRBD2 (6 bases). This CDR3 comprises 14 residues. In germline, CDR1 is MGHDK, CDR2 SYGVNS. With 3 bases removed from V and 6 bases from J, the gap between germline ends came to 12 bases. CDR3 in DNA: TGTGCCAGCAGTGATTCCCTACTAGCCAATGAGCAGTTCTTC. It yields the protein CASSDSLLANEQFF. The whole variable domain, remainder taken from reference TRBV25-1 and TRBJ2-1, is EADIYQTPRYLVIGTGKKITLECSQTMGHDKMYWYQQDPGMELHLIHYSYGVNSTEKGDLSSESTVSRIRTEHFPLTLESARPSHTSQYLCASSDSLLANEQFFGPGTRLTVL.

The V gene is TRBV6-1, the J gene TRBJ2-2; maybe TRBD2 (7 bases). CDR3 length: 15 amino acids. V was shortened by 3 bases and J by 6 bases, with 14 bases between the two germline ends. Germline-derived CDR1 and CDR2 are MNHNS and SASEGT. CDR3 sequence: CASSDGGGAAGELFF. The CDR3 nucleotides are TGTGCCAGCAGTGATGGGGGGGGCGCGGCCGGGGAGCTGTTTTTT.

Only one count was recorded for this clone. The V and J genes are TRBV5-6 and TRBJ1-1; 9 positions agree with TRBD1. Germline CDR1 is SGHDT and CDR2 is YYEEEE. The ends lost 4 bases at V and 5 bases at J; junction bases unmatched: 6. This CDR3 has 14 residues. As DNA, the CDR3 is TGTGCCAGCAGCCGGACAGGGGCGGGAACTGAAGCTTTCTTT. It encodes CASSRTGAGTEAFF.

This clone was observed once. The gene calls are TRBV5-4 and TRBJ2-5; no clear D gene. V was trimmed by 4 bases and J by 4 bases, leaving 14 bases between them. There are 14 residues in the CDR3. Germline CDR1 reads SGHNT; CDR2 reads YYREEE (reference sequence). The CDR3 DNA follows: TGTGCCAGCAGCCTCTGGAGCCTAAGAGAGACCCAGTACTTC. This gives the protein CASSLWSLRETQYF.

This sequence joins TRBV6-5 and TRBJ2-7, with TRBD2 matching over 11 bases. This CDR3 is 15 amino acids long. Germline-derived CDR1 and CDR2 are MNHEY and SVGAGI. Trimming took 7 bases from V and 0 from J; bases not matched to a gene: 5. This CDR3 is CASKIAGGASYEQYF. The DNA for the CDR3 is TGTGCCAGCAAGATAGCGGGGGGGGCCTCCTACGAGCAGTACTTC.

J is TRBJ1-4 and V is TRBV21-1; TRBD1 reflects the table's D call only, with no check against the DNA. TRBV21-1 is a known pseudogene. CDR3 size: 15 residues. The CDR3 nucleotides are TGTGCCAGCAGCTCCCGACAGGGACGTCATGAAAAACTGTTTTTT. This translates into CASSSRQGRHEKLFF.

The rearrangement links TRBV5-1 to TRBJ2-2, with unresolved D. The CDR3 is 18 residues long. Looked up from germline, CDR1 is SGHRS and CDR2 is YFSETQ. Trimming took off 0 bases at V and 2 bases at J, with 17 bases between the two ends. CDR3 nucleotides: TGCGCCAGCAGCTTGGCGGTTACGTACAGTTCTAACACCGGGGAGCTGTTTTTT. Protein sequence: CASSLAVTYSSNTGELFF.

This clone occurred a few times. The CDR3 nucleotides read TGTGCCAGCAGCAGGACAGGGGCCGACTCTGGAAACACCATATATTTT. It codes for CASSRTGADSGNTIYF. This chain connects TRBV5-6 to TRBJ1-3; 9 nucleotides align to TRBD1. With 4 bases clipped from V and 0 bases from J, the junction kept 5 bases outside the gene matches. This CDR3 has 16 amino acids. Germline CDR1 and CDR2: SGHDT and YYEEEE.

The chain is built from TRBV27 and TRBJ1-6; 9 positions agree with TRBD1. CDR3 length: 18 residues. Looked up from germline, CDR1 is MNHEY and CDR2 is SMNVEV (reference sequence). V was pared by 0 bases and J by 5 bases, with 8 bases of the junction left unmatched. CDR3 in amino acids: CASSLSYRGRNNNSPLHF. The CDR3 bases are TGTGCCAGCAGTTTATCGTACAGGGGGCGAAATAATAATTCACCCCTCCACTTT.

This clone occurred once. J is TRBJ2-7 and V is TRBV19, with 7 bases fitting TRBD2. Trimming at V came to 5 bases and at J to 0 bases, leaving 7 bases not matched to a gene. The CDR3 runs 15 residues. Germline V gene data show CDR1 as LNHDA and CDR2 as SQIVND (reference sequence). Written as DNA, the CDR3 is TGTGCCAGTAGTCCCGGGACTACTCCCTCCTACGAGCAGTACTTC. Translating gives CASSPGTTPSYEQYF.

The chain is built from TRBV6-5 and TRBJ2-1, with D possibly matching TRBD1 (6 bases). Germline lookup yields CDR1 MNHEY and CDR2 SVGAGI. The CDR3 runs 11 residues. V was shortened by 7 bases and J by 10 bases, with 11 bases between the two germline ends. The CDR3 here is CASNWGPEQFF. The CDR3 region has the DNA TGTGCCAGCAATTGGGGGCCAGAGCAGTTCTTC.

The chain is built from TRBV3-1 (or the pseudogene TRBV3-2) and TRBJ2-5; D may be TRBD2 (6 bases). The CDR3 extends over 15 amino acids. V was shortened by 0 bases and J by 7 bases, with 15 bases between the two germline ends. Germline loops: CDR1 LGHDT, CDR2 YNNKEL (reference sequence). The DNA of the CDR3 is TGTGCCAGCAGCCAAGAGGCGGGGTCGGCTGGGACCCAGTACTTC. This sequence encodes CASSQEAGSAGTQYF.

The chain is built from TRBV29-1 and TRBJ1-5; D is uncertain. Between the trimmed V and J ends, which lost 3 bases and 7 bases, there was a span of 13 bases. The CDR3 has 13 amino acids. The V gene's germline CDR1 is SQVTM and CDR2 ANQGSEA. CDR3 sequence reads: CSVDGGGSQPQHF. The DNA for the CDR3 is TGCAGCGTTGATGGCGGAGGGTCCCAGCCCCAGCATTTT.

The chain joins TRBV18 to TRBJ2-7; TRBD2 matches at 16 bases. The CDR3 has 16 residues. V trimming: 2 bases; J trimming: 6 bases; junction bases outside the gene matches: 4. Germline V gene sequence: CDR1 KGHSH, CDR2 LQKENI. CDR3 residues: CASSPGTSGRDSEQYF. The DNA of the CDR3 is TGTGCCAGCTCACCAGGGACTAGCGGGAGGGACTCCGAGCAGTACTTC.

The rearrangement uses TRBV21-1 and TRBJ1-5; the table assigns TRBD1, which was not confirmed against the DNA. TRBV21-1 is a pseudogene segment. CDR3 size: 17 residues. DNA of the CDR3: TGTGCCAGCAGCAAACATGACAGGGGAGGTAGCAATCAGCCCCAGCATTTT. It yields the protein CASSKHDRGGSNQPQHF.

V and J are TRBV19 and TRBJ1-2; TRBD1 matches at 8 bases. The V segment lost 3 bases and the J segment 0 bases; nucleotides outside the gene matches: 6. The CDR3 spans 16 residues. Per germline, CDR1 LNHDA and CDR2 SQIVND (reference sequence). The CDR3, as DNA: TGTGCCAGTAGTATTGCGGGACAGGCTACTAACTATGGCTACACCTTC. Its protein is CASSIAGQATNYGYTF.

V is TRBV7-9 and J is TRBJ2-7; D is unresolved. The V end lost 3 bases, the J end lost 3 bases, and 3 bases lay between the germline ends. There are 11 residues in the CDR3. CDR1 is SEHNR and CDR2 is FQNEAQ in the germline V gene (reference sequence). The CDR3 region is CASSLYYEQYF. The CDR3 DNA reads TGTGCCAGCAGCTTGTACTACGAGCAGTACTTC.

V gene TRBV28 combines with J gene TRBJ2-2; TRBD1 aligns across 8 bases. The CDR3 extends over 16 amino acids. The trim removed 9 bases at V and 4 bases at J, leaving 13 bases unmatched. Germline assignment: CDR1 MDHEN and CDR2 SYDVKM. CDR3 sequence reads: CASTTGVLSITGELFF. CDR3 coding DNA: TGTGCCAGTACGACAGGGGTTCTTTCGATCACCGGGGAGCTGTTTTTT.

V gene TRBV4-2 combines with J gene TRBJ2-7; TRBD2 agrees at 7 bases. The junction had 10 bases not matched to a gene; V was cut back by 2 bases and J by 3 bases. Per germline, CDR1 LGHNA and CDR2 YNFKEQ. The CDR3 length is 16 residues. CDR3 sequence reads: CASSQNPGTMDYEQYF. CDR3 sequence (DNA): TGTGCCAGCAGCCAAAACCCCGGGACTATGGACTACGAGCAGTACTTC.

J is TRBJ2-6 and V is TRBV7-3, with 7 nucleotides matching TRBD1. The V segment lost 1 base and the J segment 4 bases; nucleotides outside the gene matches: 10. CDR1 is SGHTA, CDR2 FQGTGA, per germline. The CDR3 totals 18 residues. The chain's CDR3 is CASSLKGTAARGANVLTF. In nucleotides, the CDR3 is TGTGCCAGCAGCTTAAAGGGGACAGCAGCGAGGGGGGCCAACGTCCTGACTTTC.

This chain joins TRBV2 and TRBJ1-3; 7 bases agree with TRBD1. Germline assignment: CDR1 SNHLY and CDR2 FYNNEI. The length of the CDR3 is 14 residues. V trimming: 4 bases; J trimming: 5 bases; junction bases outside the gene matches: 5. CDR3 amino acids: CASSGRDRRNTIYF. CDR3 DNA sequence: TGTGCCAGCAGTGGCCGGGACAGAAGAAACACCATATATTTT. The full variable domain, with the rest looked up from reference TRBV2 and TRBJ1-3, is EPEVTQTPSHQVTQMGQEVILRCVPISNHLYFYWYRQILGQKVEFLVSFYNNEISEKSEIFDDQFSVERPDGSNFTLKIRSTKLEDSAMYFCASSGRDRRNTIYFGEGSWLTVV.

The chain links TRBV7-9 to TRBJ2-3, with 11 bases fitting TRBD2. After removal of 4 bases from V and 0 bases from J, the junction contained 12 bases not matched to a gene. The germline gives CDR1 SEHNR, CDR2 FQNEAQ (reference sequence). The length of the CDR3 is 19 residues. For the CDR3, the DNA is TGTGCCAGCAGCTCCGGCGGGACTAGCGGATACTCTAGCACAGATACGCAGTATTTT. It yields the protein CASSSGGTSGYSSTDTQYF.

This sequence joins TRBV7-2 and TRBJ2-7, with D uncertain. The V end lost 1 base, the J end lost 3 bases, and 7 bases lay between the germline ends. Germline CDR1 SGHTA, CDR2 FQGNSA. This CDR3 contains 13 residues. The CDR3 spells CASSLVRSYEQYF. The CDR3 region has the DNA TGTGCCAGCAGCTTAGTACGGAGCTACGAGCAGTACTTC.

This chain uses TRBV3-1 (or the pseudogene TRBV3-2) with TRBJ2-7; the D gene is possibly TRBD2 (5 bases). This CDR3 is built from 17 residues. The germline gives CDR1 LGHDT, CDR2 YNNKEL (reference sequence). The V end lost 0 bases, the J end lost 6 bases, and 21 bases lay between the germline ends. The CDR3 sequence is CASSQEMRSGPKGEQYF. CDR3 nucleotides: TGTGCCAGCAGCCAAGAAATGAGGAGCGGACCCAAGGGCGAGCAGTACTTC.

On this clone: Within the sample, other DNA sequences also encode this same CDR3. The genes are TRBV5-1 and TRBJ1-5; D not resolved. The V end lost 0 bases, the J end lost 1 base, and 5 bases lay between the germline ends. The germline V gene has CDR1 SGHRS and CDR2 YFSETQ. The CDR3 runs to 14 residues. Here the CDR3 reads CASSLDGSNQPQHF. DNA for the CDR3: TGCGCCAGCAGCTTGGACGGGAGCAATCAGCCCCAGCATTTT.

J is TRBJ1-2 and V is TRBV6-5, with TRBD1 identical over 7 bases. The CDR3 is made up of 16 amino acids. With 0 bases clipped from V and 4 bases from J, the junction kept 8 bases outside the gene matches. Germline V gives CDR1 MNHEY, CDR2 SVGAGI. The CDR3 sequence: CASSYSRYRGSYGYTF. DNA of the CDR3: TGTGCCAGCAGTTACTCGAGATACAGGGGTTCCTATGGCTACACCTTC.

This clone was seen once. The same CDR3 also results from other DNA sequences found in this sample. V is TRBV12-3 or TRBV12-4 and J is TRBJ1-1; no firm D call. The V end was cut by 3 bases, the J end by 2 bases, with 7 bases between. The CDR3 has 13 residues. The CDR3 coding sequence is TGTGCCAGCAGTTTGTCGGGTAACACTGAAGCTTTCTTT. Protein product: CASSLSGNTEAFF.

The rearrangement uses TRBV6-2 or TRBV6-3 and TRBJ2-1; 9 nucleotides line up with TRBD1. V was pared by 2 bases and J by 6 bases, with 5 bases of the junction left unmatched. The germline V gene has CDR1 MNHEY and CDR2 SVGEGT. The CDR3 runs to 15 residues. CDR3 bases: TGTGCCAGCAGTTACCCCGGGACAGGGCGCAATGAGCAGTTCTTC. It yields the protein CASSYPGTGRNEQFF.

This clone was observed a few times. The CDR3 sequence is CASRQLVGRLEQYF. The CDR3 coding sequence is TGTGCCAGCAGGCAACTAGTAGGGCGTTTGGAGCAGTACTTC. The chain has TRBV28 and TRBJ2-7; the D gene is possibly TRBD2 (5 bases). The CDR3 has 14 residues. Germline CDR1 and CDR2: MDHEN and SYDVKM. V lost 6 bases and J 7 bases, leaving 19 bases between the germline ends.

Worth noting for this clone: Other DNA sequences in this sample translate to the same CDR3. The chain links TRBV7-2 to TRBJ2-5; TRBD1 aligns across 9 bases. The V gene's germline CDR1 is SGHTA and CDR2 FQGNSA. The CDR3 consists of 14 residues. The ends lost 2 bases at V and 5 bases at J; junction bases unmatched: 3. As DNA, the CDR3 is TGTGCCAGCAGCTTAACAGGGGGCCTTGAGACCCAGTACTTC. Translated: CASSLTGGLETQYF.